The source of this T cell receptor beta chain is a study of blood T cell repertoires in COVID-19. V lost 0 bases to trimming and J lost 8 bases, with 9 bases between them. CDR1 SGHRS and CDR2 YFSETQ come from the germline V gene. The CDR3 is made up of 14 amino acids. In the original analysis: Researchers report that nucleated cell counts were estimated from reference gene primer amplification. Data came from immunoSEQ multiplex PCR; TCRdb stores just in-frame clones and leaves some out. V, J and clone size reflect that table, while D and trimming were determined from the DNA. The table shows roughly 300,000 clones, with about 90% occurring only once.

The receptor was derived from a woman between 45 and 60 years old who had recovered from COVID-19. The sequencing sample was made of peripheral blood. The chain recombines TRBV5-1 with TRBJ1-6; no definite D call. CDR3 residues: CASSLGAVDSPLHF. Written as DNA, the CDR3 is TGCGCCAGCAGCTTGGGGGCAGTCGATTCACCCCTCCACTTT.